This TCR beta chain was captured by sequencing in a study of T cells after somatic rescue of genetic block. CDR3 length: 15 residues. V dropped 1 base and J dropped 8 bases, with 15 bases sitting between them. CDR1 and CDR2 (germline): SGHDT, YYEEEE. Libraries were prepared by immunoSEQ multiplex PCR; TCRdb keeps only in-frame clonotypes and omits some of them. The repertoire consists of tens of thousands of clones, with approximately 91% occurring once and the leading ten covering approximately 3%. This clonotype was sampled from a man aged 30 to 45. Sequences were obtained from peripheral blood mononuclear cells (PBMCs). V gene TRBV5-6 combines with J gene TRBJ1-4; D unclear. The CDR3 DNA reads TGTGCCAGCAGCTTGATGGTCCCGCGAGGGGAAAAACTGTTTTTT. Translation: CASSLMVPRGEKLFF.